This TCR beta chain emerged from a study of response to subunit inactivated influenza vaccine. Comment on this clonotype: Its antigen is currently unknown.

TCRdb re-called the RT-PCR reads through MiXCR, storing one row per CDR3 protein. The repertoire has roughly 780,000 distinct CDR3 sequences, 15% to 20% of them found once; the top ten carry around 9.9%. General observations from the study: A suggestion made by the authors is that each seasonal influenza vaccination recruits few new T cells.

The TCR sequence derives from a man in his forties or fifties who received an inactivated influenza vaccine. The specimen comprised PBMCs from blood, sampled roughly 5 days after vaccination.

DNA for the CDR3: TGCGCCAGCAGCCCCCCGGGACAGGTGAGGGGCGAGCAGTTCTTC. Amino acid sequence: CASSPPGQVRGEQFF. The chain employs TRBV4-1 and TRBJ2-1, with 8 positions matching TRBD1. The germline V gene encodes CDR1 MGHRA and CDR2 YSYEKL. The V and J ends lost 4 bases and 10 bases, in that order; junction bases with no gene match: 12. This CDR3 has 15 residues.